Each of the 30 T cell receptor beta chains below was sequenced from the same sample in a study of siplizumab effects on memory and regulatory T cells. Profiled with immunoSEQ multiplex PCR; TCRdb holds only in-frame clones, not every one. Of some 99,000 clones in the sample, about 91% were seen once. Sequencing input: Tregs sorted from blood. Receptors originate from a human donor in good health.

The chain has TRBV6-5 and TRBJ1-6; D is possibly TRBD1 (6 bases). Trimming removed 1 base from V and 8 bases from J, with 9 bases in between. The germline CDR1 and CDR2 sequences are MNHEY and SVGAGI. The CDR3 is 14 amino acids. DNA of the CDR3: TGTGCCAGCAGTTACTGGGGGCTCGATTCACCCCTCCACTTT. It encodes CASSYWGLDSPLHF.

V gene TRBV5-1 combines with J gene TRBJ2-3; 9 bases match TRBD1. J lost 0 bases, V lost 3 bases, and 2 bases had no gene match. CDR3 length equals 15 residues. Germline V lookup: CDR1 SGHRS, CDR2 YFSETQ. The CDR3 region is CASSSGTGSTDTQYF. CDR3 bases: TGCGCCAGCAGCTCCGGGACAGGGAGCACAGATACGCAGTATTTT.

The chain links TRBV4-2 to TRBJ2-1; 8 positions agree with TRBD2. The junction had 2 bases not matched to a gene; V was cut back by 1 base and J by 3 bases. The CDR3 loop spans 15 amino acids. CDR1 and CDR2 from the germline V gene are LGHNA and YNFKEQ. The CDR3 region is CASSQAGGDYNEQFF. In DNA form, the CDR3 reads TGTGCCAGCAGCCAAGCGGGAGGGGACTACAATGAGCAGTTCTTC.

The chain couples TRBV5-1 to TRBJ1-2; TRBD1 aligns across 7 bases. With 4 bases clipped from V and 7 bases from J, the junction kept 7 bases outside the gene matches. The CDR3 contains 13 residues. Germline V gives CDR1 SGHRS, CDR2 YFSETQ. The CDR3 here is CASSPTGMGGYTF. CDR3 sequence (DNA): TGCGCCAGCAGCCCGACAGGGATGGGTGGCTACACCTTC.

CDR3 sequence: CAISAEDYGYTF. The CDR3 region has the DNA TGTGCCATCAGTGCAGAAGACTATGGCTACACCTTC. The rearrangement uses TRBV10-3 and TRBJ1-2; no definite D call. The length of the CDR3 is 12 residues. Germline-derived CDR1 and CDR2 are ENHRY and SYGVKD. V was clipped by 4 bases and J by 3 bases, with 6 bases between them.

The rearrangement uses TRBV19 and TRBJ2-5, with D possibly matching TRBD1 (5 bases). V was shortened by 6 bases and J by 5 bases, with 16 bases between the two germline ends. CDR1 LNHDA and CDR2 SQIVND come from the germline V gene (reference sequence). This CDR3 is built from 14 residues. Here the CDR3 DNA reads TGTGCCAGTAGCCAATCCCCCCAGGGCGAGACCCAGTACTTC. Its translation is CASSQSPQGETQYF.

The chain joins TRBV7-4 to TRBJ1-3; D possibly corresponds to TRBD1 (5 bases). The CDR3 has 18 residues. Germline V gene sequence: CDR1 SGHVT, CDR2 SQSDAQ. V gave up 5 bases and J gave up 0 bases, with 20 bases separating them. In DNA, the CDR3 is TGTGCCAGCAGCCTTAGCGTGGGACGCGGAAACTCTGGAAACACCATATATTTT. Translated: CASSLSVGRGNSGNTIYF.

The chain combines TRBV27 with TRBJ1-2; D is ambiguous. The CDR3 covers 12 residues. V dropped 3 bases and J dropped 13 bases, with 15 bases sitting between them. Germline CDR1 MNHEY, CDR2 SMNVEV (reference sequence). CDR3 nucleotide sequence: TGTGCCAGCAGTTTCCTGGGCCGATCTCTCACCTTC. This sequence encodes CASSFLGRSLTF.

This clone was seen a single time. The chain couples TRBV7-9 to TRBJ1-3; no reliable D call. Trimming removed 0 bases at V and 1 base at J, with 13 bases between. Looked up from germline, CDR1 is SEHNR and CDR2 is FQNEAQ (reference sequence). The CDR3 length is 17 residues. The CDR3: CASSLATRYSSGNTIYF. The DNA for the CDR3 is TGTGCCAGCAGCTTAGCGACACGGTACAGTTCTGGAAACACCATATATTTT.

The chain employs TRBV6-6 and TRBJ1-5, with D uncertain. The CDR3 covers 16 residues. V lost 6 bases and J 2 bases, leaving 17 bases between the germline ends. Germline lookup yields CDR1 MNHNY and CDR2 SVGAGI (reference sequence). CDR3 residues: CASRSPQISGNQPQHF. In DNA form, the CDR3 reads TGTGCCAGCAGAAGTCCTCAGATTTCGGGCAATCAGCCCCAGCATTTT.

V gene TRBV7-2 combines with J gene TRBJ1-5; D is unresolved. The CDR3 runs 15 residues. The V gene lost 1 base and the J gene lost 1 base, with 8 bases spanning the gap. Germline-derived CDR1 and CDR2 are SGHTA and FQGNSA. The CDR3 region is CASSLVGQSNQPQHF. DNA for the CDR3: TGTGCCAGCAGCTTAGTCGGGCAGAGCAATCAGCCCCAGCATTTT.

This sequence joins TRBV10-3 and TRBJ2-3; D perhaps matches TRBD1 (6 bases). This CDR3 is built from 14 residues. CDR1 is ENHRY, CDR2 SYGVKD, per germline. Trimming took off 11 bases at V and 2 bases at J, with 17 bases between the two ends. The chain's CDR3 is CAVSPGQITDTQYF. The DNA for the CDR3 is TGTGCCGTCTCCCCGGGACAAATCACAGATACGCAGTATTTT.

The CDR3 loop reads CASSEGPLNQPQHF. The CDR3 DNA is TGCGCCAGCAGCGAGGGACCGTTAAATCAGCCCCAGCATTTT. The rearrangement links TRBV5-1 to TRBJ1-5, with D possibly matching TRBD1 (5 bases). The CDR3 is made up of 14 amino acids. Germline V gene sequence: CDR1 SGHRS, CDR2 YFSETQ. The V and J ends lost 4 bases and 4 bases respectively, with 12 bases between them.

This chain uses TRBV5-1 with TRBJ2-2; 7 bases are a match to TRBD2. The CDR3 is made up of 15 amino acids. Germline values: CDR1 SGHRS, CDR2 YFSETQ. J was trimmed by 0 bases and V by 2 bases; bases with no gene match: 1. The DNA of the CDR3 is TGCGCCAGCAGCTTCGGACTAGCGAACACCGGGGAGCTGTTTTTT. Protein product: CASSFGLANTGELFF. The variable domain in full, with the rest retrieved from reference TRBV5-1 and TRBJ2-2, is KAGVTQTPRYLIKTRGQQVTLSCSPISGHRSVSWYQQTPGQGLQFLFEYFSETQRNKGNFPGRFSGRQFSNSRSEMNVSTLELGDSALYLCASSFGLANTGELFFGEGSRLTVL.

V and J are TRBV5-4 and TRBJ2-7; 8 positions match TRBD2. The germline V gene encodes CDR1 SGHNT and CDR2 YYREEE (reference sequence). Losses at the gene ends were 0 bases for V and 0 bases for J; bases not matched to a gene: 2. The CDR3 is 15 residues long. The CDR3 region is CASSLGGGISYEQYF. The CDR3 DNA reads as TGTGCCAGCAGCTTGGGCGGGGGGATCTCCTACGAGCAGTACTTC.

The chain joins TRBV7-2 to TRBJ2-5; D gene uncertain. The DNA end favors TRBJ2-7, so the J call may be wrong. Germline V gene data show CDR1 as SGHTA and CDR2 as FQGNSA. CDR3 length equals 11 residues. CDR3 residues: CASRSSYEQYF. CDR3 nucleotide sequence: TGTGCCAGCAGGTCCTCCTACGAGCAGTACTTC.

The rearrangement links TRBV18 to TRBJ1-1, with TRBD1 matching 7 bases. Per the germline V gene, CDR1 is KGHSH and CDR2 is LQKENI. With V trimmed by 0 bases and J by 3 bases, 1 base remained unmatched. The CDR3 length is 14 residues. CDR3 residues: CASSPPGQYTEAFF. The CDR3, as DNA: TGTGCCAGCTCACCACCGGGACAGTACACTGAAGCTTTCTTT.

The chain carries TRBV29-1 and TRBJ1-5; no clear D gene. The CDR3 length is 13 residues. With 5 bases removed from V and 1 base from J, the gap between germline ends came to 9 bases. CDR1 is SQVTM, CDR2 ANQGSEA, per germline. CDR3 sequence reads: CSVSTGSNQPQHF. The CDR3 coding sequence is TGCAGCGTTTCGACGGGAAGCAATCAGCCCCAGCATTTT.

This chain uses TRBV6-6 with TRBJ1-1; 10 positions agree with TRBD1. The germline gives CDR1 MNHNY, CDR2 SVGAGI (reference sequence). The CDR3 runs 13 residues. The V and J ends lost 7 bases and 3 bases, in that order; junction bases with no gene match: 2. CDR3 region: CASKTGGDTEAFF. The DNA for the CDR3 is TGTGCCAGCAAGACAGGGGGCGACACTGAAGCTTTCTTT.

The chain couples TRBV6-6 to TRBJ2-5; no firm D call. This CDR3 region has 11 residues. Trimming took 6 bases from V and 5 from J, leaving 7 bases between them. Germline values: CDR1 MNHNY, CDR2 SVGAGI (reference sequence). DNA for the CDR3: TGTGCCAGCAGCCACGGGGAGACCCAGTACTTC. Translated, it gives CASSHGETQYF.

The V gene is TRBV27, the J gene TRBJ1-4, with D unresolved. This CDR3 region has 13 residues. The V gene lost 8 bases and the J gene lost 7 bases, with 14 bases spanning the gap. The V gene's germline CDR1 is MNHEY and CDR2 SMNVEV (reference sequence). Here the CDR3 reads CASSSRTGEKLFF. The DNA of the CDR3 is TGTGCCAGCTCATCCCGTACCGGTGAAAAACTGTTTTTT. The entire variable domain, with the rest obtained from reference TRBV27 and TRBJ1-4, is as follows: EAQVTQNPRYLITVTGKKLTVTCSQNMNHEYMSWYRQDPGLGLRQIYYSMNVEVTDKGDVPEGYKVSRKEKRNFPLILESPSPNQTSLYFCASSSRTGEKLFFGSGTQLSVL.

This chain links TRBV27 with TRBJ1-5; D unresolved. V gave up 2 bases and J gave up 1 base, with 12 bases separating them. The CDR3 covers 16 residues. Per the germline V gene, CDR1 is MNHEY and CDR2 is SMNVEV (reference sequence). CDR3 residues: CASSLQTRRSNQPQHF. As DNA, the CDR3 is TGTGCCAGCAGTTTACAGACCCGAAGGAGCAATCAGCCCCAGCATTTT.

The chain uses TRBV6-6 and TRBJ2-3; 9 bases map to TRBD2. This CDR3 comprises 16 residues. The J segment lost 2 bases and the V segment lost 6 bases, leaving 9 bases of the junction unmatched. CDR1 and CDR2 from the germline V gene are MNHNY and SVGAGI (reference sequence). DNA for the CDR3: TGTGCCAGCAGAACCAGACTAGCGGAGACCACAGATACGCAGTATTTT. Translation gives CASRTRLAETTDTQYF.

This chain connects TRBV7-9 to TRBJ2-1, with 9 bases matching TRBD2. J was trimmed by 3 bases and V by 5 bases; bases with no gene match: 5. In germline, CDR1 is SEHNR, CDR2 FQNEAQ (reference sequence). The length of the CDR3 is 15 residues. CDR3 nucleotide sequence: TGTGCCAGCAGCCTGAAGCGGGGGGTCTACAATGAGCAGTTCTTC. It is translated as CASSLKRGVYNEQFF. Variable domain in full (rest from reference TRBV7-9 and TRBJ2-1): DTGVSQNPRHKITKRGQNVTFRCDPISEHNRLYWYRQTLGQGPEFLTYFQNEAQLEKSRLLSDRFSAERPKGSFSTLEIQRTEQGDSAMYLCASSLKRGVYNEQFFGPGTRLTVL.

Here the CDR3 reads CASSPQDGSLGGEAFF. CDR3 sequence (DNA): TGTGCCAGCTCACCCCAGGACGGATCTCTGGGAGGTGAAGCTTTCTTT. The chain recombines TRBV18 with TRBJ1-1; D ambiguous. The germline V gene encodes CDR1 KGHSH and CDR2 LQKENI. V shed 3 bases and J shed 7 bases, with 21 bases lying between them. CDR3 length equals 16 residues. The full variable domain, with the rest looked up from reference TRBV18 and TRBJ1-1, is NAGVMQNPRHLVRRRGQEARLRCSPMKGHSHVYWYRQLPEEGLKFMVYLQKENIIDESGMPKERFSAEFPKEGPSILRIQQVVRGDSAAYFCASSPQDGSLGGEAFFGQGTRLTVV.

Comment on this clone: One end of the junction is discordant with germline, which a read error may explain. The J gene is TRBJ2-5, the V gene TRBV5-1; TRBD1 or TRBD2 may be the D gene (6 bases each). This CDR3 has 16 amino acids. The V gene's germline CDR1 is SGHRS and CDR2 YFSETQ. The CDR3 nucleotides read TGCGCCAGCAGGTTGGGGGGCGCAACTTACCAAGAGACCCAGTACTTC. This sequence encodes CASRLGGATYQETQYF.

The chain recombines TRBV4-1 with TRBJ1-2; 8 bases agree with TRBD1. The trim removed 0 bases at V and 6 bases at J, leaving 3 bases unmatched. Germline-derived CDR1 and CDR2 are MGHRA and YSYEKL. The CDR3 has 14 residues. The CDR3 reads CASSQDRTGHGYTF. The CDR3 DNA reads TGCGCCAGCAGCCAAGACCGGACAGGGCATGGCTACACCTTC.

The chain is built from TRBV11-3 and TRBJ1-1; D is perhaps TRBD1 (5 bases). V was clipped by 1 base and J by 4 bases, with 10 bases between them. Germline V gene sequence: CDR1 SGHNT, CDR2 YENEEA. CDR3 size: 14 residues. CDR3 sequence (DNA): TGTGCCAGCAGCTTAGGGGAGGGGAGCACTGAAGCTTTCTTT. Translating it yields CASSLGEGSTEAFF.

This chain links TRBV4-1 with TRBJ1-4; TRBD1 matches at 8 bases. Germline loops: CDR1 MGHRA, CDR2 YSYEKL. CDR3 size: 15 residues. V gave up 4 bases and J gave up 5 bases; unmatched junction bases: 6. The DNA for the CDR3 is TGCGCCAGCAGCCGCCAGGACAGGGAGAATGAAAAACTGTTTTTT. This sequence encodes CASSRQDRENEKLFF.

The J gene is TRBJ2-5, the V gene TRBV5-1; D gene unclear. The CDR3 length is 15 residues. Per the germline V gene, CDR1 is SGHRS and CDR2 is YFSETQ. V was pared by 2 bases and J by 0 bases, with 11 bases between. DNA for the CDR3: TGCGCCAGCAGCTTCGTGGGCTTGGACCAAGAGACCCAGTACTTC. Protein: CASSFVGLDQETQYF.